Below are 22 T cell receptor beta chains sequenced from a single sample in a study of control samples from healthy donors and cancer patients. Some clones are missing from TCRdb's copy, which holds only in-frame ones; the method was immunoSEQ multiplex PCR. Its clone listing holds around 190,000 clones. The sequencing sample was made of blood. The receptor source for this set is a woman in her twenties or thirties in good health.

This rearrangement joins TRBV23-1 to TRBJ2-1; D assignment may be TRBD1 or TRBD2 (5 bases each). TRBV23-1 is sorted into the ORF group, with uncertain function. Trimming took off 2 bases at V and 3 bases at J, with 11 bases between the two ends. The CDR3 is 15 residues long. The CDR3 region has the DNA TGCGCCAGCAGTCAAGAGGGGTTCATCTACAATGAGCAGTTCTTC. Translation: CASSQEGFIYNEQFF.

CDR3 in amino acids: CASSLAEAGVPKNIQYF. The CDR3 DNA follows: TGCGCCAGCAGCTTGGCCGAGGCAGGGGTTCCCAAAAACATTCAGTACTTC. The V gene is TRBV5-1, the J gene TRBJ2-4; D is perhaps TRBD1 (6 bases). V was pared by 0 bases and J by 2 bases, with 15 bases between. The germline V gene has CDR1 SGHRS and CDR2 YFSETQ. CDR3 length: 17 amino acids.

The chain couples TRBV7-3 to TRBJ1-2; D gene unclear. V was trimmed by 3 bases and J by 6 bases, leaving 11 bases between them. In germline, CDR1 is SGHTA, CDR2 FQGTGA. This CDR3 contains 13 residues. CDR3 in amino acids: CASSFSQANGYTF. DNA of the CDR3: TGTGCCAGCAGCTTCAGTCAGGCGAATGGCTACACCTTC.

V is TRBV4-1 and J is TRBJ1-4; D gene unclear. The germline V gene has CDR1 MGHRA and CDR2 YSYEKL. V gave up 1 base and J gave up 3 bases, with 9 bases separating them. This CDR3 is 15 amino acids long. The CDR3 region has the DNA TGCGCCAGCAGCCAAGTCTTGACCCCTAATGAAAAACTGTTTTTT. Amino acid sequence: CASSQVLTPNEKLFF.

V is TRBV6-2 or TRBV6-3 and J is TRBJ2-2; tentative D call: TRBD1 (6 bases). The CDR3 has 14 amino acids. V lost 2 bases to trimming and J lost 8 bases, with 12 bases between them. Germline V gene lookup returns CDR1 MNHEY and CDR2 SVGEGT. CDR3 bases: TGTGCCAGCAGTTACGGCAGGGGCTTGGGGGAGCTGTTTTTT. It encodes CASSYGRGLGELFF.

The rearrangement links TRBV21-1 to TRBJ1-2; TRBD1 was called by the table and not checked on the DNA. TRBV21-1 is labeled a pseudogene. CDR3 length: 14 amino acids. Written as DNA, the CDR3 is TGTGCCAGCAGCAGCCGGGACATGAACTATGGCTACACCTTC. Protein sequence: CASSSRDMNYGYTF.

The J gene is TRBJ1-1, the V gene TRBV7-2; no firm D call. The germline gives CDR1 SGHTA, CDR2 FQGNSA. With 3 bases removed from V and 7 bases from J, the gap between germline ends came to 3 bases. CDR3 length equals 10 residues. In DNA, the CDR3 is TGTGCCAGCAGCTTCATTGAAGCTTTCTTT. Translated: CASSFIEAFF.

This chain links TRBV28 with TRBJ1-5; D may be TRBD1 (5 bases). Germline V gene lookup returns CDR1 MDHEN and CDR2 SYDVKM. Trimming left V 5 bases short and J 1 base short, with 18 bases between. The CDR3 totals 17 residues. The DNA of the CDR3 is TGTGCCAGCAGTCTAATCGTCATGGGGGGGAGCAATCAGCCCCAGCATTTT. It codes for CASSLIVMGGSNQPQHF.

The chain links TRBV4-1 to TRBJ2-3; 7 bases line up with TRBD1. CDR3 length: 15 amino acids. Looked up from germline, CDR1 is MGHRA and CDR2 is YSYEKL. Unmatched junction bases numbered 6, after V lost 4 bases and J lost 2 bases. CDR3 coding DNA: TGCGCCAGCAGCCCAGACGACAGGGTCACAGATACGCAGTATTTT. Protein: CASSPDDRVTDTQYF.

The chain joins TRBV2 to TRBJ1-1; D remains unclear. The length of the CDR3 is 12 residues. Trimming took 3 bases from V and 11 from J, leaving 13 bases between them. Germline V gene lookup returns CDR1 SNHLY and CDR2 FYNNEI. The CDR3: CASSESGSFAFF. CDR3 in DNA: TGTGCCAGCAGTGAGTCGGGGAGCTTCGCTTTCTTT.

This chain uses TRBV10-1 with TRBJ1-2; no clear D gene. Germline V gene lookup returns CDR1 WNHNN and CDR2 SYGVQD (reference sequence). V was clipped by 4 bases and J by 3 bases, with 3 bases between them. The CDR3 is 11 amino acids. The CDR3 is CASSGDYGYTF. The CDR3 DNA follows: TGCGCCAGCAGTGGTGACTATGGCTACACCTTC.

The chain is built from TRBV7-9 and TRBJ2-1; D ambiguous. CDR3 length: 11 residues. Trimming cost V 3 bases and J 5 bases, with 2 bases left between them. Per germline, CDR1 SEHNR and CDR2 FQNEAQ (reference sequence). CDR3 DNA: TGTGCCAGCAGCTTTGACAATGAGCAGTTCTTC. It is translated as CASSFDNEQFF. Supplemented by reference TRBV7-9 and TRBJ2-1, the full variable domain reads DTGVSQNPRHKITKRGQNVTFRCDPISEHNRLYWYRQTLGQGPEFLTYFQNEAQLEKSRLLSDRFSAERPKGSFSTLEIQRTEQGDSAMYLCASSFDNEQFFGPGTRLTVL.

The chain employs TRBV4-1 and TRBJ1-5; D gene unclear. The germline V gene has CDR1 MGHRA and CDR2 YSYEKL. The V end was cut by 0 bases, the J end by 12 bases, with 12 bases between. The CDR3 consists of 13 residues. CDR3: CASSQDTMRIQHF. The CDR3 DNA reads as TGCGCCAGCAGCCAAGATACGATGAGAATCCAGCATTTT.

The chain carries TRBV28 and TRBJ1-2; 10 nucleotides agree with TRBD1. V was pared by 6 bases and J by 2 bases, with 6 bases of the junction left unmatched. This CDR3 contains 15 residues. CDR1 is MDHEN and CDR2 is SYDVKM in the germline V gene. In DNA, the CDR3 is TGTGCCAGCAGGCTTATGACAGGGGGCAACTATGGCTACACCTTC. Amino acids: CASRLMTGGNYGYTF.

For this clone: Other DNA variants within this sample encode the same CDR3. V is TRBV11-2 and J is TRBJ1-1; possible D gene TRBD1, 6 bases. There are 12 residues in the CDR3. Germline values: CDR1 SGHAT, CDR2 FQNNGV. V lost 3 bases to trimming and J lost 5 bases, with 7 bases between them. Here the CDR3 reads CASSLRGTEAFF. As DNA, the CDR3 is TGTGCCAGCAGCTTGAGGGGGACTGAAGCTTTCTTT.

The V and J genes are TRBV28 and TRBJ1-1; 8 bases align to TRBD1. V lost 5 bases to trimming and J lost 3 bases; unmatched junction nucleotides: 8. Germline CDR1 and CDR2: MDHEN and SYDVKM. This CDR3 spans 15 amino acids. CDR3 protein: CASSADREADTEAFF. CDR3 in DNA: TGTGCCAGCAGTGCGGACAGGGAGGCGGACACTGAAGCTTTCTTT.

The chain has TRBV5-5 and TRBJ2-1, with D possibly TRBD2 on 5 matching bases. The CDR3 sequence is 17 residues long. Germline V lookup: CDR1 SGHKS, CDR2 YYEKEE (reference sequence). Trimming removed 1 base at V and 0 bases at J, with 14 bases between. CDR3 bases: TGTGCCAGCAGCTTGTTAGGGCTAACTAGCTCCTACAATGAGCAGTTCTTC. This sequence encodes CASSLLGLTSSYNEQFF. Together with reference TRBV5-5 and TRBJ2-1, the CDR3 gives the full variable domain: DAGVTQSPTHLIKTRGQQVTLRCSPISGHKSVSWYQQVLGQGPQFIFQYYEKEERGRGNFPDRFSARQFPNYSSELNVNALLLGDSALYLCASSLLGLTSSYNEQFFGPGTRLTVL.

As regards this clone: Other DNA sequences in this sample translate to the same CDR3. This chain connects TRBV5-1 to TRBJ2-2; 8 bases fit TRBD2. The CDR3 has 14 residues. After removal of 7 bases from V and 1 base from J, the junction contained 3 bases not matched to a gene. Germline V gene sequence: CDR1 SGHRS, CDR2 YFSETQ. The CDR3: CASRLAGNTGELFF. The DNA for the CDR3 is TGCGCCAGCCGGCTAGCGGGGAACACCGGGGAGCTGTTTTTT.

The gene calls are TRBV6-4 and TRBJ2-1; TRBD2 might be the D (7 bases). The length of the CDR3 is 14 residues. V was cut by 2 bases and J by 10 bases, with 15 bases left in between. Germline V gene lookup returns CDR1 MRHNA and CDR2 SNTAGT. The CDR3 protein is CASSDTRGGDEQFF. For the CDR3, the DNA is TGTGCCAGCAGTGACACTAGGGGGGGGGACGAGCAGTTCTTC.

This sequence joins TRBV3-1 (or the pseudogene TRBV3-2) and TRBJ2-3; a weak D match, TRBD2 (6 bases). V lost 8 bases to trimming and J lost 2 bases, with 26 bases between them. Per the germline V gene, CDR1 is LGHDT and CDR2 is YNNKEL (reference sequence). The CDR3 is 18 amino acids. The CDR3 DNA is TGTGCCAGCGCGACCTTGACTAGTCCCCTTGTACTCACAGATACGCAGTATTTT. Translated, it gives CASATLTSPLVLTDTQYF.

DNA for the CDR3: TGTGCCGGGAAGGGGGGCGCGAACACCGGGGAGCTGTTTTTT. Its protein product is CAGKGGANTGELFF. The rearrangement joins TRBV2 to TRBJ2-2; D might be TRBD1 or TRBD2, each matching 6 bases. Germline lookup yields CDR1 SNHLY and CDR2 FYNNEI. Trimming pared 11 bases from V and 0 bases from J, leaving 13 bases between. This CDR3 has 14 amino acids. The complete variable domain, with remaining parts taken from reference TRBV2 and TRBJ2-2, reads EPEVTQTPSHQVTQMGQEVILRCVPISNHLYFYWYRQILGQKVEFLVSFYNNEISEKSEIFDDQFSVERPDGSNFTLKIRSTKLEDSAMYFCAGKGGANTGELFFGEGSRLTVL.

The rearrangement links TRBV6-5 to TRBJ2-1; D is ambiguous. Germline CDR1 is MNHEY and CDR2 is SVGAGI. The germline V and J ends were trimmed by 0 bases and 9 bases, with 15 bases remaining between them. This CDR3 has 15 residues. The CDR3 bases are TGTGCCAGCAGTTACTCGATTACCCTCTCGGGTGAGCAGTTCTTC. It translates to CASSYSITLSGEQFF.